These 20 T cell receptor beta chains came from one sample sequenced in a study of T-cell memory formation after mild COVID-19. TCRdb recomputed calls from the 5' RACE reads with MiXCR, one row per CDR3 protein. The sample holds under 350,000 distinct CDR3 sequences, around 15% seen once. Input material: PBMCs or a T cell subset sorted from them (not recorded which). The receptors originated from a young man who had mild COVID-19 (a few samples of this study predate the infection). Cell type and time point are not known.

This clonotype was seen repeatedly, ten times or more. The chain carries TRBV29-1 and TRBJ1-1; the match to TRBD1 covers 8 bases. V trimming: 8 bases; J trimming: 6 bases; junction bases outside the gene matches: 11. The germline gives CDR1 SQVTM, CDR2 ANQGSEA. This CDR3 is built from 13 residues. The CDR3 DNA sequence: TGCAGCACCTGGGGGCAGGGGGCATCTGAAGCTTTCTTT. Amino acid sequence: CSTWGQGASEAFF.

This clonotype occurred a few times. This chain joins TRBV29-1 and TRBJ2-1; 11 bases map to TRBD1. J lost 9 bases, V lost 2 bases, and 6 bases had no gene match. The CDR3 runs 14 residues. Looked up from germline, CDR1 is SQVTM and CDR2 is ANQGSEA. In nucleotides, the CDR3 is TGCAGCGTTGAAACCGGACAGGGGGCAGGTGAGCAGTTCTTC. It translates to CSVETGQGAGEQFF.

This chain connects TRBV18 to TRBJ2-7; TRBD1 matches at 9 bases. The trim removed 6 bases at V and 5 bases at J, leaving 5 bases unmatched. This CDR3 has 13 residues. Germline lookup yields CDR1 KGHSH and CDR2 LQKENI. In DNA, the CDR3 is TGTGCCAGCTCCACGGGACAGGGAGACGAGCAGTACTTC. The encoded protein is CASSTGQGDEQYF.

The V gene is TRBV6-1, the J gene TRBJ2-6; D gene unclear. The CDR3 covers 11 residues. The ends were cut back, 5 bases at V and 6 bases at J, with 2 bases in the middle. Germline V lookup: CDR1 MNHNS, CDR2 SASEGT. CDR3 in amino acids: CASSLANVLTF. CDR3 sequence (DNA): TGTGCCAGCAGTCTGGCCAACGTCCTGACTTTC.

This clonotype was counted a few times. This chain links TRBV20-1 with TRBJ1-2, with D hard to call. The CDR3 covers 13 residues. V was cut by 0 bases and J by 4 bases, with 9 bases left in between. Germline V CDR1 and CDR2: DFQATT, SNEGSKA (reference sequence). Here the CDR3 DNA reads TGCAGTGCTAGAGATCTAACAGTCTATGGCTACACCTTC. Protein: CSARDLTVYGYTF.

The chain carries TRBV7-9 and TRBJ1-6, with TRBD1 matching 10 bases. Trimming removed 4 bases from V and 9 bases from J; junction bases left unmatched: 12. The CDR3 runs 17 residues. Germline CDR1 and CDR2: SEHNR and FQNEAQ (reference sequence). The CDR3 reads CASSSPPVGTGASPLHF. DNA for the CDR3: TGTGCCAGCAGCTCTCCCCCTGTGGGGACAGGGGCTTCACCCCTCCACTTT. The variable domain in full, completed from reference TRBV7-9 and TRBJ1-6, reads DTGVSQNPRHKITKRGQNVTFRCDPISEHNRLYWYRQTLGQGPEFLTYFQNEAQLEKSRLLSDRFSAERPKGSFSTLEIQRTEQGDSAMYLCASSSPPVGTGASPLHFGNGTRLTVT.

This clonotype was counted between two and nine times. The CDR3 loop reads CASKGVFSYGYTF. The CDR3 DNA reads as TGTGCCAGCAAAGGGGTATTTAGCTATGGCTACACCTTC. The chain is built from TRBV27 and TRBJ1-2; perhaps TRBD1 as D (5 bases). Germline CDR1 and CDR2: MNHEY and SMNVEV (reference sequence). The CDR3 contains 13 residues. Trimming left V 7 bases short and J 4 bases short, with 13 bases between.

The V call is TRBV4-2, the J call TRBJ1-6; no reliable D call. The CDR3 contains 17 residues. V lost 1 base and J lost 0, with 10 bases in between. CDR1 is LGHNA and CDR2 is YNFKEQ in the germline V gene. CDR3 protein: CASSQGAGFSYNSPLHF. CDR3 DNA sequence: TGTGCCAGCAGCCAAGGAGCAGGATTCTCCTATAATTCACCCCTCCACTTT.

This chain connects TRBV18 to TRBJ1-2, with 7 bases lining up with TRBD1. Per the germline V gene, CDR1 is KGHSH and CDR2 is LQKENI. V lost 2 bases, J lost 0 bases, and 9 bases stayed unmatched. CDR3 size: 17 residues. The CDR3 loop reads CASSPWTQGPANYGYTF. Written as DNA, the CDR3 is TGTGCCAGCTCACCATGGACACAGGGGCCCGCTAACTATGGCTACACCTTC. The full variable domain, with the rest looked up from reference TRBV18 and TRBJ1-2, is NAGVMQNPRHLVRRRGQEARLRCSPMKGHSHVYWYRQLPEEGLKFMVYLQKENIIDESGMPKERFSAEFPKEGPSILRIQQVVRGDSAAYFCASSPWTQGPANYGYTFGSGTRLTVV.

There are a few counts of this clonotype. This chain joins TRBV7-2 and TRBJ2-7; 7 bases are a match to TRBD1. V trimming: 0 bases; J trimming: 2 bases; junction bases outside the gene matches: 4. Germline lookup yields CDR1 SGHTA and CDR2 FQGNSA. The CDR3 contains 15 residues. CDR3 loop: CASSLASQGAYEQYF. The CDR3 DNA is TGTGCCAGCAGCTTAGCGAGTCAGGGGGCCTACGAGCAGTACTTC.

This chain joins TRBV12-3 or TRBV12-4 and TRBJ2-1; no clear D gene. V lost 1 base and J lost 0, with 10 bases in between. This CDR3 region has 16 residues. The CDR3 DNA reads TGTGCCAGCAGTTTAGGACTGGATAGCTCCTACAATGAGCAGTTCTTC. Translation gives CASSLGLDSSYNEQFF.

The chain carries TRBV4-1 and TRBJ2-2; D ambiguous. Between the trimmed V and J ends, which lost 2 bases and 3 bases, there was a span of 4 bases. CDR1 MGHRA and CDR2 YSYEKL come from the germline V gene. The CDR3 length is 13 residues. CDR3 DNA sequence: TGCGCCAGCAGCCAAATGGACACCGGGGAGCTGTTTTTT. It is translated as CASSQMDTGELFF.

The chain uses TRBV6-5 and TRBJ1-5; D is undetermined. V was pared by 5 bases and J by 3 bases, with 8 bases between. This CDR3 is 13 amino acids long. Germline V gives CDR1 MNHEY, CDR2 SVGAGI. The CDR3 DNA follows: TGTGCCAGCAGTGGTCGGCCCAATCAGCCCCAGCATTTT. Amino acids: CASSGRPNQPQHF.

This sequence joins TRBV7-2 and TRBJ1-1; no firm D call. The CDR3 totals 13 residues. Trimming left V 2 bases short and J 4 bases short, with 8 bases between. CDR1 is SGHTA, CDR2 FQGNSA, per germline. CDR3 bases: TGTGCCAGCAGCTTACGGACGCGCACTGAAGCTTTCTTT. It codes for CASSLRTRTEAFF.

This clonotype occurred a few times. The chain uses TRBV10-3 and TRBJ2-6; the D gene is possibly TRBD2 (6 bases). From germline, CDR1 is ENHRY and CDR2 SYGVKD. The CDR3 consists of 21 residues. V was shortened by 5 bases and J by 0 bases, with 26 bases between the two germline ends. The CDR3 DNA reads as TGTGCCATCAGTCCCACGGCCCTTGCAGCGGGTCTCAGCTCTGGGGCCAACGTCCTGACTTTC. Protein: CAISPTALAAGLSSGANVLTF.

At least ten counts were recorded for this clonotype. The V and J genes are TRBV7-9 and TRBJ1-1; tentative D call: TRBD1 (6 bases). V was clipped by 3 bases and J by 7 bases, with 12 bases between them. Germline V gene data show CDR1 as SEHNR and CDR2 as FQNEAQ (reference sequence). The CDR3 consists of 13 residues. DNA of the CDR3: TGTGCCAGCAGCTTGGGACACGGGGGTGAAGCTTTCTTT. Protein product: CASSLGHGGEAFF.

This clonotype has more than one count but fewer than ten. This chain joins TRBV6-5 and TRBJ1-2; D is unresolved. V lost 0 bases, J lost 0 bases, and 17 bases lay in between. The CDR3 extends over 18 amino acids. Germline lookup yields CDR1 MNHEY and CDR2 SVGAGI. For the CDR3, the DNA is TGTGCCAGCAGTTACTCGAGCGGGTACGGTGAATCTAACTATGGCTACACCTTC. Translating gives CASSYSSGYGESNYGYTF.

There are a few counts of this clonotype. This chain links TRBV27 with TRBJ2-7; TRBD1 matches 8 bases. The trim removed 6 bases at V and 6 bases at J, leaving 10 bases unmatched. The CDR3 totals 14 residues. Germline V gene data show CDR1 as MNHEY and CDR2 as SMNVEV (reference sequence). The CDR3 protein is CASRSQGASGEQYV. The DNA of the CDR3 is TGTGCCAGCAGGAGCCAGGGGGCAAGTGGCGAGCAGTACGTC.

V is TRBV20-1 and J is TRBJ2-1; possibly TRBD2 for D (5 bases). The CDR3 sequence is 11 residues long. Trimming shortened V by 3 bases and J by 9 bases, and 9 bases separated the two germline ends. The V gene's germline CDR1 is DFQATT and CDR2 SNEGSKA (reference sequence). The CDR3: CSASIAGEQFF. The DNA of the CDR3 is TGCAGTGCTAGCATTGCGGGTGAGCAGTTCTTC.

This clonotype was seen a few times. The chain combines TRBV29-1 with TRBJ1-1; possibly TRBD1 for D (6 bases). This CDR3 comprises 12 residues. Germline assignment: CDR1 SQVTM and CDR2 ANQGSEA. This CDR3 is CLGVRGNTEAFF. CDR3 bases: TGCCTCGGAGTCAGGGGGAACACTGAAGCTTTCTTT.